This TCR beta chain was identified during a study of blood T cell repertoires in COVID-19. CDR1 is SQVTM and CDR2 is ANQGSEA in the germline V gene. With 7 bases clipped from V and 2 bases from J, the junction kept 6 bases outside the gene matches. The CDR3 consists of 13 residues. Assay: immunoSEQ multiplex PCR; the TCRdb copy retains only in-frame clones and omits some. The table records around 81,000 clones, 70% to 90% of them present only once. What was sequenced was peripheral blood. The TCR was taken from a man between 45 and 60 years old with acute or convalescent COVID-19. This chain uses TRBV29-1 with TRBJ2-5; 8 bases fit TRBD2. The CDR3 sequence is CSAGTREQETQYF. DNA of the CDR3: TGCAGCGCAGGGACTAGGGAACAAGAGACCCAGTACTTC. Drawing the rest from reference TRBV29-1 and TRBJ2-5, the complete variable domain is SAVISQKPSRDICQRGTSLTIQCQVDSQVTMMFWYRQQPGQSLTLIATANQGSEATYESGFVIDKFPISRPNLTFSTLTVSNMSPEDSSIYLCSAGTREQETQYFGPGTRLLVL.